The rows below give T cell receptor beta chains drawn from one sample of a study of blood T cells in healthy people across ages. TCRdb processed the 5' RACE reads anew with MiXCR; each CDR3 protein has one entry. The data show hundreds of thousands of distinct CDR3 sequences, about 52% seen once. What was sequenced was blood. The receptor set was obtained from an older woman in good health. CDR3s leave out the opening cysteine and the closing phenylalanine or tryptophan.

v_call	cdr3_length	j_call	cdr3_aa
TRBV2	11	.	ASTGQAAYEQY
TRBV4-3	14	TRBJ2-1	ASSLEGLAGYNEQF
TRBV4-3	15	TRBJ2-1	ASSQEAAGGPFDEQF
TRBV27	12	TRBJ1-5	ASNPVGGVQPQH
TRBV19	12	TRBJ2-7	ASSIFFRVSEQY
TRBV10-3	12	TRBJ2-7	AISDRLEPYEQY
TRBV6-1	15	TRBJ2-2	ANSKGGLAGSPGELF
TRBV7-2	14	TRBJ2-5	ASSLPQGARGETQY
TRBV7-3	13	TRBJ2-2	AGSSTGAPTGELF
TRBV29-1	13	TRBJ2-1	SVEDSGEPYNEQF
TRBV29-1	12	TRBJ2-7	SVSTGTGIYEQY
TRBV3-1	13	TRBJ2-1	ASSHIRGIPNEQF
TRBV6-1	13	TRBJ2-3	ASVDGGLSTDTQY
TRBV9	15	TRBJ2-1	ASSVGPGTRGSNEQF
TRBV20-1	11	TRBJ2-5	SARYGTMETQY
TRBV5-6	16	.	ASSSRRDRGPFPYEQY
TRBV12-3/TRBV12-4	13	TRBJ2-7	ASSPLAGGVGQQY
TRBV11-3	12	TRBJ2-1	ASSLGGRHGGQF
TRBV18	15	TRBJ2-1	ASSPPTSDYSYNEQF
TRBV29-1	12	.	SVYGGSSYNEQY
TRBV6-5	9	TRBJ2-1	ASSYRGSQF
TRBV7-2	14	TRBJ2-3	ANSLNPAGEADTQY
TRBV12-5	13	TRBJ2-1	ASGFGTGGRNEQF
TRBV30	13	TRBJ2-5	AWSVAVRGGETQY
TRBV4-2	13	TRBJ1-1	ASSQGGVGGTEAF
TRBV21-1	13	TRBJ2-7	ASSKAGLAVSEQY